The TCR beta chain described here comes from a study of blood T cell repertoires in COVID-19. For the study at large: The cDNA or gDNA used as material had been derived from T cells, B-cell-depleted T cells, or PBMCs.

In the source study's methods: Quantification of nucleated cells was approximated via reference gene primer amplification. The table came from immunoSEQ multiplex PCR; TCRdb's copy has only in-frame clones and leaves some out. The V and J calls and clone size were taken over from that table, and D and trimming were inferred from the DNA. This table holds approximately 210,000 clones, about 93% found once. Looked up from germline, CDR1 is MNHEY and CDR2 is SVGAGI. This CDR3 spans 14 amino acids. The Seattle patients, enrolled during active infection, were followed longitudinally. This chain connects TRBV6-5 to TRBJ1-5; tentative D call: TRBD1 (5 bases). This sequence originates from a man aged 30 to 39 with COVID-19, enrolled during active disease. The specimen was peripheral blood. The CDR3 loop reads CVSGGKFGNQPQHF. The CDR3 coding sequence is TGTGTTTCCGGGGGGAAGTTTGGCAATCAGCCCCAGCATTTT.